These T cell receptor beta chains were read from a single sample in a study of blood T cell repertoires in COVID-19. The data were produced by immunoSEQ multiplex PCR, yet TCRdb's version contains in-frame clones alone and is incomplete. The sample lists about 180,000 clones, roughly 83% occurring once. Source material: PBMCs or T cells enriched from blood (not recorded which). These receptors came from a woman in her 30s who had recovered from COVID-19. Both conserved end residues are part of each CDR3. A D gene is named only where the DNA matches it firmly.

CDR3 protein,V gene,D gene,J gene,CDR3 length
CSVETEDYGYTF,TRBV29-1,.,TRBJ1-2,12
CASSIGSLAGANEQFF,TRBV19,TRBD2,TRBJ2-1,16
CASSLWASMNQPQHF,TRBV5-5,.,TRBJ1-5,15
CASGERSSYEQYF,TRBV6-5,.,TRBJ2-7,13
CASSSGVDTGELFF,TRBV25-1,.,TRBJ2-2,14
CASSLRGTVLPNEKLFF,TRBV27,TRBD1,TRBJ1-4,17
CASSLGTHNEQFF,TRBV7-7,.,TRBJ2-1,13
CAWSVQGWSPLHF,TRBV30,TRBD1,TRBJ1-6,13
CASRVPGGGYTF,TRBV27,.,TRBJ1-2,12
CASSLGAGVSNEQFF,TRBV7-9,.,TRBJ2-1,15
CASTGTSGADTQYF,TRBV10-2,TRBD2,TRBJ2-3,14
CASSIDPGLAGGPFPNEQFF,TRBV19,TRBD2,TRBJ2-1,20
CANPTRGPCEQYF,TRBV13,.,TRBJ2-7,13
CASSYRAGVSDEQFF,TRBV6-5,TRBD2,TRBJ2-1,15
CASSPDGASPGELFF,TRBV18,.,TRBJ2-2,15
CASSFSANLYEQYF,TRBV28,.,TRBJ2-7,14
CASSDPNPPTAGSNTGELFF,TRBV5-1,.,TRBJ2-2,20
CASRIGGALDYGYTF,TRBV5-4,.,TRBJ1-2,15
CATTSTGGYNEKLFF,TRBV28,.,TRBJ1-4,15
CASSSTPLAGRSTDTQYF,TRBV19,TRBD2,TRBJ2-3,18
CASSLTGGYTF,TRBV7-9,.,TRBJ1-2,11
CASSPRSGNHEQFF,TRBV9,TRBD2,TRBJ2-1,14
CASSLGQGDNQPQHF,TRBV5-1,TRBD1,TRBJ1-5,15
CASSLRRTPSSYEQYF,TRBV3-1/TRBV3-2,.,TRBJ2-7,16
CASETGDEQYF,TRBV7-8,TRBD1,TRBJ2-7,11
CASSPPGERGTGELFF,TRBV7-3,.,TRBJ2-2,16